A single sample gave rise to the 28 T cell receptor beta chains below, sequenced in a study of blood T cells in healthy people across ages. It was with a sample-barcoded 5' primer and a J-beta primer mix that a second PCR of about 6 to 12 cycles was run. TCRdb processed the 5' RACE reads anew with MiXCR; each CDR3 protein has one entry. The sample records some 1,800,000 distinct CDR3 sequences, more than 35% being singletons. Sequencing was performed on blood. These receptors originate from a human donor in good health.

V usage is TRBV13 and J usage is TRBJ2-3; perhaps TRBD2 as D (5 bases). From germline, CDR1 is PRHDT and CDR2 FYEKMQ (reference sequence). The CDR3 contains 14 residues. Deletions cut 5 bases from V and 2 bases from J, with 11 bases between. CDR3: CASSPLATTDTQYF. CDR3 sequence (DNA): TGTGCCAGCAGCCCGCTAGCCACCACAGATACGCAGTATTTT. The full variable domain, with the rest looked up from reference TRBV13 and TRBJ2-3, is AAGVIQSPRHLIKEKRETATLKCYPIPRHDTVYWYQQGPGQDPQFLISFYEKMQSDKGSIPDRFSAQQFSDYHSELNMSSLELGDSALYFCASSPLATTDTQYFGPGTRLTVL.

V and J are TRBV29-1 and TRBJ2-7; possibly TRBD1 or TRBD2 for D (6 bases each). V shed 4 bases and J shed 3 bases, with 19 bases lying between them. The CDR3 contains 15 residues. Germline V gene lookup returns CDR1 SQVTM and CDR2 ANQGSEA. The CDR3 protein is CSVGSRGAVIYEQYF. The CDR3, as DNA: TGCAGCGTTGGCAGTAGGGGGGCCGTTATCTACGAGCAGTACTTC.

The chain has TRBV6-2 or TRBV6-3 and TRBJ2-1; 8 bases agree with TRBD1. The CDR3 length is 14 residues. Trimming took 5 bases from V and 10 from J; bases not matched to a gene: 10. Germline V gene lookup returns CDR1 MNHEY and CDR2 SVGEGT. The CDR3, as DNA: TGTGCCAGCAGTCTTACCCGGACAGGGCAAGAGCAGTTCTTC. Translated, it gives CASSLTRTGQEQFF.

The chain joins TRBV10-3 to TRBJ2-3; 11 bases are shared with TRBD2. V shed 0 bases and J 5 bases; nucleotides not matched to a gene: 7. There are 17 residues in the CDR3. Germline CDR1 reads ENHRY; CDR2 reads SYGVKD. The CDR3 coding sequence is TGTGCCATCAGTGAGTCCACTAGCGGGGGTCTACTAGATACGCAGTATTTT. The encoded protein is CAISESTSGGLLDTQYF.

As to this clonotype: A junction end diverges from the germline sequence, so it may reflect a read error. The CDR3 spells CAWDQGVNQPQHF. The DNA of the CDR3 is TGTGCCTGGGACCAGGGAGTCAATCAACCCCAGCATTTT. The chain has TRBV30 and TRBJ1-5; tentative D call: TRBD1 (5 bases). This CDR3 spans 13 amino acids. Germline-derived CDR1 and CDR2 are GTSNPN and SVGIG (reference sequence).

This clonotype was seen a handful of times. This chain joins TRBV7-9 and TRBJ2-1; D is possibly TRBD2 (6 bases). The CDR3 is 15 amino acids. The germline gives CDR1 SEHNR, CDR2 FQNEAQ (reference sequence). V was clipped by 4 bases and J by 3 bases, with 13 bases between them. The CDR3 DNA reads TGTGCCAGCAGCTCTCTAGCGAGTGTCTACAATGAGCAGTTCTTC. It encodes CASSSLASVYNEQFF. Complete variable domain (other parts from reference TRBV7-9 and TRBJ2-1): DTGVSQNPRHKITKRGQNVTFRCDPISEHNRLYWYRQTLGQGPEFLTYFQNEAQLEKSRLLSDRFSAERPKGSFSTLEIQRTEQGDSAMYLCASSSLASVYNEQFFGPGTRLTVL.

The chain is built from TRBV12-3 or TRBV12-4 and TRBJ2-1; 8 bases are a match to TRBD2. The junction had 9 bases not matched to a gene; V was cut back by 6 bases and J by 2 bases. The CDR3 runs to 16 residues. This chain's CDR3 is CASSLRSGATYNEQFF. DNA of the CDR3: TGTGCCAGCAGCCTCCGTAGCGGGGCCACCTACAATGAGCAGTTCTTC.

J is TRBJ2-7 and V is TRBV9, with D tentatively TRBD2 (7 bases). The end of the DNA aligns better with TRBJ2-5, so the J call may be wrong. Germline V gives CDR1 SGDLS, CDR2 YYNGEE. This CDR3 spans 16 amino acids. CDR3 in amino acids: CASSVEGGDYQETQYF. DNA of the CDR3: TGTGCCAGCAGCGTAGAAGGGGGGGACTATCAAGAGACCCAGTACTTC.

The sample holds many counts of this clonotype. The V and J genes are TRBV6-2 or TRBV6-3 and TRBJ2-7; TRBD2 is a possible D gene (6 bases). Trimming stripped 5 bases from V and 0 bases from J, with 20 bases between. This CDR3 region has 17 residues. CDR1 is MNHEY and CDR2 is SVGEGT in the germline V gene. CDR3 coding DNA: TGTGCCAGCAGTGGACTCCCCAAGGGACTGCCCTCCTACGAGCAGTACTTC. Residues: CASSGLPKGLPSYEQYF.

The genes are TRBV6-5 and TRBJ2-5, with D possibly being TRBD1 (5 bases). The germline gives CDR1 MNHEY, CDR2 SVGAGI. The CDR3 extends over 14 amino acids. V lost 4 bases, J lost 5 bases, and 14 bases lay in between. The CDR3 bases are TGTGCCAGCAGTTTGGGGCCTGACGGGGAGACCCAGTACTTC. This translates into CASSLGPDGETQYF.

This clonotype showed up just a few times. The chain carries TRBV7-9 and TRBJ2-3, with TRBD2 identical over 10 bases. The CDR3 sequence is 16 residues long. Per the germline V gene, CDR1 is SEHNR and CDR2 is FQNEAQ (reference sequence). The ends lost 0 bases at V and 5 bases at J; junction bases unmatched: 5. CDR3 DNA: TGTGCCAGCAGCTTAGCTAGCGGGGGGCCAGGAGATACGCAGTATTTT. It specifies CASSLASGGPGDTQYF.

This clonotype was counted at least ten times. This chain connects TRBV6-2 or TRBV6-3 to TRBJ2-5; D is unresolved. The CDR3 covers 15 residues. The V gene lost 5 bases and the J gene lost 0 bases, with 13 bases spanning the gap. Germline V gene lookup returns CDR1 MNHEY and CDR2 SVGEGT. CDR3: CASSRDPRHQETQYF. The CDR3 DNA is TGTGCCAGCAGTCGAGATCCACGACACCAAGAGACCCAGTACTTC.

V and J are TRBV7-2 and TRBJ2-7, with D possibly being TRBD2 (6 bases). This CDR3 has 13 residues. V was clipped by 1 base and J by 7 bases, with 11 bases between them. The germline V gene encodes CDR1 SGHTA and CDR2 FQGNSA. DNA for the CDR3: TGTGCCAGCAGCTTAGTAGGGAGGCGGGAGCAGTACTTC. Its protein is CASSLVGRREQYF.

The chain is built from TRBV10-3 and TRBJ2-1; D is uncertain. Deletions cut 4 bases from V and 8 bases from J, with 15 bases between. CDR1 is ENHRY, CDR2 SYGVKD, per germline. The CDR3 extends over 14 amino acids. The DNA for the CDR3 is TGTGCCATCAGTGGTTTCGGGCGTTTGGATGAGCAGTTCTTC. Translated, it gives CAISGFGRLDEQFF.

V is TRBV7-9 and J is TRBJ1-5, with D unclear. CDR1 is SEHNR and CDR2 is FQNEAQ in the germline V gene (reference sequence). Trimming cost V 9 bases and J 0 bases, with 12 bases left between them. CDR3 size: 14 residues. The CDR3 region has the DNA TGTGCCAGTCAGTGGTCGGGTAGCAATCAGCCCCAGCATTTT. This translates into CASQWSGSNQPQHF. The entire variable domain, with the rest obtained from reference TRBV7-9 and TRBJ1-5, is as follows: DTGVSQNPRHKITKRGQNVTFRCDPISEHNRLYWYRQTLGQGPEFLTYFQNEAQLEKSRLLSDRFSAERPKGSFSTLEIQRTEQGDSAMYLCASQWSGSNQPQHFGDGTRLSIL.

The chain recombines TRBV7-2 with TRBJ2-1; 9 bases fit TRBD1. Losses at the gene ends were 4 bases for V and 4 bases for J; bases not matched to a gene: 14. The CDR3 extends over 18 amino acids. Germline CDR1 is SGHTA and CDR2 is FQGNSA. The CDR3 coding sequence is TGTGCCAGCAGCTCTCTCCCCGGGACAGGGTCTTCATACAATGAGCAGTTCTTC. Its protein is CASSSLPGTGSSYNEQFF.

The chain employs TRBV15 and TRBJ2-7; possible D gene TRBD2, 5 bases. The length of the CDR3 is 16 residues. V shed 1 base and J shed 3 bases, with 16 bases lying between them. CDR1 is LNHNV, CDR2 YYDKDF, per germline (reference sequence). The CDR3 spells CATSRAREGEYYEQYF. CDR3 DNA sequence: TGTGCCACCAGCAGAGCCCGAGAGGGCGAATACTACGAGCAGTACTTC.

This clonotype was recorded a few times. This CDR3 reads CSVEVGAGRSYNEQFF. Written as DNA, the CDR3 is TGCAGCGTTGAAGTAGGAGCAGGGAGGTCCTACAATGAGCAGTTCTTC. The J gene is TRBJ2-1, the V gene TRBV29-1, with D possibly being TRBD2 (6 bases). Trimming took 1 base from V and 1 from J, leaving 14 bases between them. The germline gives CDR1 SQVTM, CDR2 ANQGSEA. The CDR3 has 16 residues.

The V gene is TRBV4-1, the J gene TRBJ2-2; D call uncertain. Trimming left V 3 bases short and J 0 bases short, with 11 bases between. The CDR3 has 16 amino acids. Germline V lookup: CDR1 MGHRA, CDR2 YSYEKL. The CDR3: CASSQVWQPNTGELFF. In DNA, the CDR3 is TGCGCCAGCAGCCAGGTCTGGCAGCCGAACACCGGGGAGCTGTTTTTT.

There are many counts of this clonotype. CDR3 DNA: TGCGCCAGCAGCCGAGGGTCCCAGGGAGATACGCAGTATTTT. Translation gives CASSRGSQGDTQYF. This chain connects TRBV4-3 to TRBJ2-3, with D tentatively TRBD1 or TRBD2 (5 bases each). The CDR3 loop spans 14 amino acids. Between the trimmed V and J ends, which lost 4 bases and 5 bases, there was a span of 13 bases. CDR1 is LGHNA, CDR2 YSLEER, per germline.

This clonotype was observed a few times. The J gene is TRBJ1-5, the V gene TRBV15; no reliable D call. This CDR3 comprises 15 residues. Germline lookup yields CDR1 LNHNV and CDR2 YYDKDF (reference sequence). V was cut by 1 base and J by 5 bases, with 12 bases left in between. The CDR3, as DNA: TGTGCCACCAGCAGAGGGACCGAAGGAGATCAGCCCCAGCATTTT. This gives the protein CATSRGTEGDQPQHF.

Worth noting for this clonotype: At one end the junction does not follow the germline gene, possibly because of a read error. The chain links TRBV4-3 to TRBJ1-2; TRBD1 agrees at 9 bases. Per the germline V gene, CDR1 is LGHNA and CDR2 is YSLEER. The CDR3 covers 20 residues. The CDR3 spells CAGSRQTGRGTGMFPYGYTF. The CDR3 nucleotides are TGCGCCGGCAGCCGACAAACGGGTCGCGGGACAGGGATGTTCCCTTATGGCTACACCTTC.

This chain links TRBV5-1 with TRBJ1-2; the D gene is possibly TRBD1 (6 bases). V was cut by 4 bases and J by 6 bases, with 16 bases left in between. Germline V gene sequence: CDR1 SGHRS, CDR2 YFSETQ. The CDR3 contains 14 residues. The CDR3 DNA sequence: TGCGCCAGCAGCGCCGATACAGGGCTGGATGGCTACACCTTC. Translated: CASSADTGLDGYTF.

The table lists this clonotype with a few counts. The J gene is TRBJ2-3, the V gene TRBV29-1; D gene unclear. The CDR3 has 10 residues. Germline V gene sequence: CDR1 SQVTM, CDR2 ANQGSEA. V was shortened by 5 bases and J by 7 bases, with 7 bases between the two germline ends. The CDR3 reads CSVWQNTQYF. CDR3 coding DNA: TGCAGCGTTTGGCAAAATACGCAGTATTTT.

The genes are TRBV20-1 and TRBJ1-2; D not certain. Trimming left V 2 bases short and J 13 bases short, with 17 bases between. The CDR3 contains 12 residues. Germline CDR1 DFQATT, CDR2 SNEGSKA (reference sequence). The CDR3 DNA reads TGCAGTGCTAGATCGAACGGCCCCGGGTCCACCTTC. Translation gives CSARSNGPGSTF.

This sequence joins TRBV3-1 and TRBJ2-4; 7 nucleotides agree with TRBD2. The CDR3 has 15 residues. Trimming cost V 2 bases and J 8 bases; bases outside gene matches: 9. Germline CDR1 is LGHDT and CDR2 is YNNKEL (reference sequence). CDR3 DNA: TGTGCCAGCAGCCAACCGGGAGGAGGATTGGACATTCAGTACTTC. It yields the protein CASSQPGGGLDIQYF.

This clonotype appeared a few times. The J gene is TRBJ2-7, the V gene TRBV7-3; either TRBD1 or TRBD2 may fit D (5 bases each). CDR3 length equals 15 residues. V was shortened by 5 bases and J by 1 base, with 15 bases between the two germline ends. Looked up from germline, CDR1 is SGHTA and CDR2 is FQGTGA. The CDR3 reads CASSPAPGPSYEQYF. CDR3 sequence (DNA): TGTGCCAGCAGCCCCGCCCCGGGACCTTCCTACGAGCAGTACTTC.

The chain is built from TRBV28 and TRBJ2-1; TRBD1 aligns across 8 bases. The V gene's germline CDR1 is MDHEN and CDR2 SYDVKM. The CDR3 runs 17 residues. The J segment lost 3 bases and the V segment lost 4 bases, leaving 11 bases of the junction unmatched. The CDR3 coding sequence is TGTGCCAGCAGTTCACCCCAGACGGGACAGGTCTACAATGAGCAGTTCTTC. This gives the protein CASSSPQTGQVYNEQFF.